In its sample, the clone carrying this TCR beta chain was seen a few times. What it binds is unknown. The data originate from a study of cytomegalovirus exposure and HLA in healthy donors. Participants comprised healthy donors of bone marrow. The CDR3 extends over 15 amino acids. Trimming took 3 bases from V and 3 from J; bases not matched to a gene: 4. Germline-derived CDR1 and CDR2 are MGHRA and YSYEKL. General study points: Specificity for CMV antigens was confirmed in vitro for a few of the CMV-associated chains. What a later analysis reportedly showed was that an Asian-associated ancestry cluster had fewer N-insertions than the approximately 670-donor mean. There were some V segments, including TRBV6-2 and TRBV6-3, excluded as indistinguishable.

A multiplex PCR was run with 60 Vbeta primers and 13 Jbeta primers. Measured with immunoSEQ multiplex PCR; TCRdb has only the in-frame clones, and not every one. This sample has approximately 190,000 clones, with 70% found just once. This chain connects TRBV4-1 to TRBJ1-5; 8 bases align to TRBD1. This receptor was taken from a man aged 40-49 years in good health and CMV-seropositive. Sequenced material: PBMCs. The CDR3 sequence: CASSQGTGSNQPQHF. The CDR3 bases are TGCGCCAGCAGCCAGGGGACAGGTTCCAATCAGCCCCAGCATTTT.